This T cell receptor (beta chain) appears in the sequencing data of a study of human T cells and chemical hapten exposure (dated by TCRdb to about 2021). Notes on the research overall: For sensitization, 2% DPC in acetone was applied to an approximately 2 cm by approximately 2 cm area of upper inner arm skin. Libraries were pooled for sequencing, and variation in per-sample TCR yields was attributed mainly to small differences in library volumes within the pool. Blood for TCR sequencing was provided by twenty-nine alopecia patients at one to four time points (pre-sensitization, 2, 6 and 24 weeks). Throughout the roughly 25-week study period, patients were also given weekly therapeutic DPC doses on the scalp. In alopecia patients, the study followed how the peripheral blood TCR repertoire changed in vivo over primary and secondary sensitization to diphenylcyclopropenone (DPC), a hapten. Patch testing on the upper back used Finn chambers containing 0.01% DPC, with scoring done after 6 days according to International Contact Dermatitis Research Group standards. The mostly female patient cohort included alopecia areata with under or over 50% scalp involvement, alopecia totalis and alopecia universalis. Blood samples were taken from patients before sensitization (week 0) and then at 2, 6 and about 24 weeks after DPC sensitization. General study outcomes and caveats: After repeated subsampling, the strength of the expansion versus patch-test correlation and the threshold at which it became significant changed. No change with DPC sensitization was found in the number of TCRs above 1 in 1000 frequency, and no evidence of global repertoire structure alterations was found. Because every patient had alopecia, a presumed autoimmune disease, the patients' immune response might differ from that of healthy individuals. Expanded TCRs formed significantly more large CDR3 similarity clusters than pre-sensitization or healthy control sets, consistent with antigen-driven responses. A positive correlation was found between the number of PT1 expanded TCRs and patch test score, with significance reached at thresholds 8, 16 and 32 but not 4.

The CDR3, from cysteine to phenylalanine, totals 17 residues. Only CDR3 DNA remains: 51 bases, in frame from the first base. The V and J ends are trimmed by 5 bases and 5 bases, leaving 22 bases between them. The germline V gene provides CDR1 MDHEN and CDR2 SYDVKM. The sample holds many counts of this clonotype. Its antigen remains unidentified. No much larger clonotype is one base removed from it; base qualities were not supplied. The library was prepared using RACE. The sample was run on a NextSeq 500. During library preparation, unique molecular identifiers were attached to individual cDNA molecules so that TCRs could be counted quantitatively and reproducibly. For every blood RNA sample, sequencing covered both the TCR alpha and TCR beta chains. The study's own analysis went as follows. The median number of TCRs per sample was roughly 94,000, ranging from about 20,000 to 690,600. V, J and CDR3 annotation of the TCR reads was performed with the Decombinator software suite. Every sample was subsampled to the same number of TCRs (28,000) for the PS versus PT1 abundance plots. TCRs were defined as expanded if absent before sensitization and observed at least eight times at the 2-week time point. The public reads were reprocessed in TCRdb via fastp at Q25 and MiXCR, keeping in-frame beta chains. Each CDR3 protein gets just one entry, which takes the most common genes and DNA from the rows behind it. These V and J calls derive from TCRdb rather than the authors' analysis. The sample data list fewer than 500,000 distinct CDR3 sequences, and around 5% of these were observed just once. The top ten clonotypes cover roughly 2.4% of the sample.

Taken with the paper, the label for time point translates to: patch test 1, 2 weeks after DPC sensitization. The treatment or condition label of this sample denotes: therapeutic diphenylcyclopropenone sensitization with weekly scalp DPC. At each patch-test visit, blood was drawn before the patch test was applied. Patients were eligible if aged 18 to 70, diagnosed with alopecia and judged suitable for DPC therapy, and pregnant patients were excluded. Total RNA was extracted from unfractionated whole blood that had been collected in Tempus Blood RNA tubes. This sequence originates from a woman aged 45-65 years with alopecia areata. Some clones in this sample may be carry-over from other donors' samples. The sample was whole blood, taken in connection with sensitization to the hapten diphenylcyclopropenone (DPC). Here the chain combines TRBV28 and TRBJ1-5; the D gene remains uncertain. The DNA sequence is given as TGTGCCAGCAGTCCTCCGAGGCAGAGCGAAAATTATCAGCCCCAGCATTTT. Translated, it gives CASSPPRQSENYQPQHF.